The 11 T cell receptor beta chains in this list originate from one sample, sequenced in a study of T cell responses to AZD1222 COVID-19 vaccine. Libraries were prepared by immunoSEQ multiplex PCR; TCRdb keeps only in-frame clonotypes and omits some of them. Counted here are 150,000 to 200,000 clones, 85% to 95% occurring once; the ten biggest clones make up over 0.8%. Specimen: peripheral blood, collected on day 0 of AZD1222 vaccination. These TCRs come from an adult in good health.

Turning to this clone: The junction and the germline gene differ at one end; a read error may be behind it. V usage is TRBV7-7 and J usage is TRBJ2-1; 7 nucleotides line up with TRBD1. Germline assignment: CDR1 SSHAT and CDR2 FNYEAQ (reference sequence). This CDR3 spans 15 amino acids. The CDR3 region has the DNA TGTGCTAGCAGCATAGGGACAGATTCCTACAATGAGCAGTTCTTC. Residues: CASSIGTDSYNEQFF. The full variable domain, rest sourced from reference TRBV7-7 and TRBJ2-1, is GAGVSQSPRYKVTKRGQDVTLRCDPISSHATLYWYQQALGQGPEFLTYFNYEAQPDKSGLPSDRFSAERPEGSISTLTIQRTEQRDSAMYRCASSIGTDSYNEQFFGPGTRLTVL.

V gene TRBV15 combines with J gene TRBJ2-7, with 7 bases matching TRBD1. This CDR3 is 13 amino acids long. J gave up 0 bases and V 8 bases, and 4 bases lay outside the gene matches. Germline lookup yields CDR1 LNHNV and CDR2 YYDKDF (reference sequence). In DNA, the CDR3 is TGTGCCACCCGACAGGGCCCCTCCTACGAGCAGTACTTC. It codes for CATRQGPSYEQYF.

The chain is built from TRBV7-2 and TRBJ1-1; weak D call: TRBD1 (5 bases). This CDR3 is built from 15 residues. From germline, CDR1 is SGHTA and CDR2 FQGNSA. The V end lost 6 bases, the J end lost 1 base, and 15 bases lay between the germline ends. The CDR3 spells CASRRKVGANTEAFF. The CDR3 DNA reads TGTGCCAGCAGACGTAAGGTCGGGGCGAACACTGAAGCTTTCTTT.

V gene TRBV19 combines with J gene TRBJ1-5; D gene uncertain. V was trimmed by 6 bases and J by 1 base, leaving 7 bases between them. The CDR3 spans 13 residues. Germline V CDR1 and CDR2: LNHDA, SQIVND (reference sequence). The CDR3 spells CASREPSNQPQHF. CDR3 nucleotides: TGTGCCAGTAGGGAGCCGAGCAATCAGCCCCAGCATTTT.

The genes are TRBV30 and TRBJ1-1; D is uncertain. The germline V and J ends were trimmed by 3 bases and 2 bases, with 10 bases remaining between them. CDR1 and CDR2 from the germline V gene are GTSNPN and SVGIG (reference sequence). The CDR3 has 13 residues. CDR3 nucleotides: TGTGCCTGGAGGACAAAAGTCAACACTGAAGCTTTCTTT. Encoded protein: CAWRTKVNTEAFF.

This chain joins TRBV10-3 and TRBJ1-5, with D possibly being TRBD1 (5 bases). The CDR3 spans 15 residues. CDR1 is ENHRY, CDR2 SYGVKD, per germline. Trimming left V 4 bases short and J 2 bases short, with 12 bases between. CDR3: CAISAGIRGNQPQHF. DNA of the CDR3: TGTGCCATCAGTGCAGGGATTAGGGGCAATCAGCCCCAGCATTTT.

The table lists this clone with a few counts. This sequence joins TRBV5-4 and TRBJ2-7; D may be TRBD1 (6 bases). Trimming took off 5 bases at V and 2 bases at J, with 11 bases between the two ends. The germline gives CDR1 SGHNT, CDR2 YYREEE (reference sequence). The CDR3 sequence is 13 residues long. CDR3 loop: CASRGQYTYEQYF. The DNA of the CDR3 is TGTGCCAGCAGAGGACAGTACACCTACGAGCAGTACTTC. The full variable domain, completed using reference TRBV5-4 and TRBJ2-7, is ETGVTQSPTHLIKTRGQQVTLRCSSQSGHNTVSWYQQALGQGPQFIFQYYREEENGRGNFPPRFSGLQFPNYSSELNVNALELDDSALYLCASRGQYTYEQYFGPGTRLTVT.

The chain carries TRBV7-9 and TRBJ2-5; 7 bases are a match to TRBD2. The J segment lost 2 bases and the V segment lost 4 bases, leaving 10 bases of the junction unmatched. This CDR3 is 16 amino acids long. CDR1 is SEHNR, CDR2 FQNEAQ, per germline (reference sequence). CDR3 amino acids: CASSSPPAGEQETQYF. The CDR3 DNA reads TGTGCCAGCAGCTCCCCCCCGGCGGGGGAACAAGAGACCCAGTACTTC.

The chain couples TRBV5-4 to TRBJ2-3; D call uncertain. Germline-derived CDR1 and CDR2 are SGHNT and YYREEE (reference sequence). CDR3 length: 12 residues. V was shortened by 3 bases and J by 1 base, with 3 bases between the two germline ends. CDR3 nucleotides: TGTGCCAGCAGCTACGGCACAGATACGCAGTATTTT. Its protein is CASSYGTDTQYF.

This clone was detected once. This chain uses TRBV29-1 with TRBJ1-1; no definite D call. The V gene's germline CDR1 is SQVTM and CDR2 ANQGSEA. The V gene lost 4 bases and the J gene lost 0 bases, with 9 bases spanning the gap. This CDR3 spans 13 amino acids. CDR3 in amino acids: CSVGKILNTEAFF. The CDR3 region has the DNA TGCAGCGTTGGGAAGATATTGAACACTGAAGCTTTCTTT.

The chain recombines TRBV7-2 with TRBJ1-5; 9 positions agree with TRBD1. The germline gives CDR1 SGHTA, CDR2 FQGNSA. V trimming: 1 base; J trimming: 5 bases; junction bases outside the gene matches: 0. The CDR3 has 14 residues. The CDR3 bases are TGTGCCAGCAGCTTAGGGACAGGGGATCAGCCCCAGCATTTT. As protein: CASSLGTGDQPQHF.